Below are 25 T cell receptor beta chains sequenced from a single sample in a study of tumor and adjacent non-tumor tissue in lung cancer. RNA was extracted from bulk tissue without any cell sorting. More than 3 cm separated this lung sample from the edge of the tumor. TCRbeta libraries were built with three rounds of nested PCR, modified from ARM-PCR. TCRdb independently ran MiXCR on the multiplex PCR reads; one entry per CDR3 protein. The sample includes around 82,000 distinct CDR3 sequences, 70% to 90% of them seen just once. Sequencing was performed on distant non-tumor lung tissue. The origin of the receptors is a man aged 60-69 years with non-small cell lung cancer.

About this clonotype: Likely a read error: the CDR3 ends without its conserved phenylalanine or tryptophan. The chain carries TRBV11-3 and TRBJ1-1; no clear D gene. CDR3 length: 14 amino acids. Germline assignment: CDR1 SGHNT and CDR2 YENEEA. The CDR3 sequence is CAISSHGRQTEAFY. CDR3 in DNA: TGTGCCATCAGCTCCCACGGACGGCAGACTGAAGCTTTCTAT.

As for this clonotype: The junction does not match germline at one end; this may be a read error. V and J are TRBV6-1 and TRBJ1-1; 8 bases line up with TRBD1. Germline V CDR1 and CDR2: MNHNS, SASEGT. This CDR3 comprises 14 residues. This CDR3 is CASSEDRGDTEPFF. The CDR3 nucleotides read TGTGCTAGCAGTGAAGACAGGGGCGATACTGAACCTTTCTTT.

With regard to this clonotype: The germline gene is not matched at one end of the junction; a read error may be the cause. V gene TRBV6-5 combines with J gene TRBJ1-2, with a possible D match to TRBD1 (6 bases). The CDR3 consists of 17 residues. The germline gives CDR1 MNHEY, CDR2 SVGAGI. CDR3: CANSYSNAGAGSFGYTF. Written as DNA, the CDR3 is TGTGCCAACAGTTACTCGAATGCGGGGGCGGGTAGCTTTGGCTACACCTTC.

Notes on this clonotype: A much larger clone lies a single base off, so this may be a read error. The chain is built from TRBV5-6 and TRBJ1-1; no clear D. The germline V gene encodes CDR1 SGHDT and CDR2 YYEEEE. V lost 4 bases and J 10 bases, leaving 14 bases between the germline ends. The CDR3 spans 12 residues. The CDR3 DNA reads as TGTGCCAGCAGCCCTGGACGAAGAGTAGCTTTCTTT. Residues: CASSPGRRVAFF.

The chain combines TRBV4-2 with TRBJ2-3; D is possibly TRBD2 (5 bases). The CDR3 consists of 16 residues. V was shortened by 4 bases and J by 3 bases, with 17 bases between the two germline ends. The germline CDR1 and CDR2 sequences are LGHNA and YNFKEQ. As DNA, the CDR3 is TGTGCCAGCAGCCCTCATAGCGCGGGCCAAACAGATACGCAGTATTTT. Translating gives CASSPHSAGQTDTQYF.

This clonotype has more than one count but fewer than ten. The rearrangement links TRBV7-9 to TRBJ1-2, with a possible D match to TRBD1 (6 bases). The germline CDR1 and CDR2 sequences are SEHNR and FQNEAQ (reference sequence). The CDR3 length is 15 residues. Trimming cost V 5 bases and J 5 bases, with 18 bases left between them. The CDR3, as DNA: TGTGCCAGCAGCCTTGAAGGGGGTGTGGGGTATGGCTACACCTTC. This sequence encodes CASSLEGGVGYGYTF.

This clonotype was seen only a few times. At one end the junction does not follow the germline gene, possibly because of a read error. The chain joins TRBV7-8 to TRBJ1-4, with 10 bases lining up with TRBD1. The CDR3 has 14 amino acids. Per germline, CDR1 SGHVS and CDR2 FQNEAQ. The CDR3 loop reads CASSLGQGHEKPFF. The CDR3 DNA sequence: TGTGCCAGCAGCTTGGGACAGGGGCATGAAAAACCGTTTTTT. Together with reference TRBV7-8 and TRBJ1-4, the CDR3 gives the full variable domain: GAGVSQSPRYKVAKRGQDVALRCDPISGHVSLFWYQQALGQGPEFLTYFQNEAQLDKSGLPSDRFFAERPEGSVSTLKIQRTQQEDSAVYLCASSLGQGHEKPFFGSGTQLSVL.

This clonotype turned up a few times. This chain uses TRBV6-4 with TRBJ2-1, with D possibly being TRBD2 (7 bases). With 5 bases removed from V and 8 bases from J, the gap between germline ends came to 19 bases. CDR3 length equals 15 residues. Germline-derived CDR1 and CDR2 are MRHNA and SNTAGT. CDR3 amino acids: CASSRLPEGGHEQFF. CDR3 in DNA: TGTGCCAGCAGTAGACTCCCCGAGGGGGGGCATGAGCAGTTCTTC.

A note on this clonotype: The junction departs from the called germline gene at one end, perhaps through a read error. The chain uses TRBV11-3 and TRBJ2-3; D gene unclear. CDR1 and CDR2 (germline): SGHNT, YENEEA. This CDR3 comprises 15 residues. CDR3 coding DNA: TGTGTCAGCAGCTTAGGCCCCCCCCCGGCGGATACGCAGTATTTT. Residues: CVSSLGPPPADTQYF. Drawing the rest from reference TRBV11-3 and TRBJ2-3, the complete variable domain is EAGVVQSPRYKIIEKKQPVAFWCNPISGHNTLYWYLQNLGQGPELLIRYENEEAVDDSQLPKDRFSAERLKGVDSTLKIQPAELGDSAVYLCVSSLGPPPADTQYFGPGTRLTVL.

A word on this clonotype: One junction end disagrees with the germline gene, perhaps due to a read error. The chain couples TRBV11-1 to TRBJ2-6; TRBD1 matches at 7 bases. Germline V gene lookup returns CDR1 SGHAT and CDR2 FQDESV (reference sequence). This CDR3 is built from 18 residues. CDR3 bases: TGTGCCAGCAGCCAGAGGGGACAGTGCTACTCTGGGGCCAACGTCCTAACTTTC. Encoded protein: CASSQRGQCYSGANVLTF.

The chain links TRBV11-3 to TRBJ2-2; 10 bases map to TRBD1. CDR1 is SGHNT and CDR2 is YENEEA in the germline V gene. This CDR3 spans 15 amino acids. J gave up 5 bases and V 5 bases, and 5 bases lay outside the gene matches. The CDR3 nucleotides are TGTGCCAGCAGCCTCGACAGGGGGCAGACCGGGGAGCTGTTTTTT. Its translation: CASSLDRGQTGELFF.

This clonotype came up a few times. A junction boundary mismatches the germline segment, possibly from a read error. DNA for the CDR3: TGTGCCAGCAGTTTAGTACAGGGCCAAGAGACCCAGCACTTC. This codes for CASSLVQGQETQHF. The gene calls are TRBV11-2 and TRBJ2-5; D possibly corresponds to TRBD1 (6 bases). In germline, CDR1 is SGHAT, CDR2 FQNNGV. This CDR3 comprises 14 residues. Full variable domain (remainder filled in from reference TRBV11-2 and TRBJ2-5): EAGVAQSPRYKIIEKRQSVAFWCNPISGHATLYWYQQILGQGPKLLIQFQNNGVVDDSQLPKDRFSAERLKGVDSTLKIQPAKLEDSAVYLCASSLVQGQETQHFGPGTRLLVL.

The rearrangement links TRBV28 to TRBJ2-7; D unresolved. Germline-derived CDR1 and CDR2 are MDHEN and SYDVKM. The CDR3 spans 16 residues. The V end was cut by 1 base, the J end by 0 bases, with 13 bases between. The CDR3 DNA is TGTGCCAGCAGTTTATATAAGGGCCCTATCTCCTACGAGCAGTACTTC. This encodes CASSLYKGPISYEQYF. The whole variable domain, remainder taken from reference TRBV28 and TRBJ2-7, is DVKVTQSSRYLVKRTGEKVFLECVQDMDHENMFWYRQDPGLGLRLIYFSYDVKMKEKGDIPEGYSVSREKKERFSLILESASTNQTSMYLCASSLYKGPISYEQYFGPGTRLTVT.

This clonotype was detected only once. The germline gene is not matched at one end of the junction; a read error may be the cause. This sequence joins TRBV4-2 and TRBJ2-1; TRBD1 is a possible D gene (6 bases). CDR1 and CDR2 from the germline V gene are LGHNA and YNFKEQ. This CDR3 region has 16 residues. The CDR3 region has the DNA TGTGCCAACAGCCAAGATTGGACACAGGGAAGCAATAAGCAGTTCTTC. Amino acid sequence: CANSQDWTQGSNKQFF.

The V gene is TRBV12-3 or TRBV12-4, the J gene TRBJ1-4; TRBD1 is a possible D gene (6 bases). The CDR3 sequence is 15 residues long. Trimming cost V 6 bases and J 7 bases, with 18 bases left between them. The CDR3 nucleotides are TGTGCCAGCAGCATAGGGACAAGGGGAGGTGAAAAACTGTTTTTT. Protein sequence: CASSIGTRGGEKLFF.

Turning to this clonotype: A read error may produce the germline difference seen at one junction end. This rearrangement joins TRBV6-2 or TRBV6-3 to TRBJ1-1; D is unclear. CDR1 and CDR2 (germline): MNHEY, SVGEGT. This CDR3 is built from 13 residues. CDR3 residues: CDSSYRENTEAFF. CDR3 in DNA: TGTGACAGCAGTTACCGGGAGAACACTGAAGCTTTCTTT.

This clonotype was seen many times. This chain links TRBV12-3 or TRBV12-4 with TRBJ2-7, with 10 positions matching TRBD1. The CDR3 length is 15 residues. Losses at the gene ends were 5 bases for V and 4 bases for J; bases not matched to a gene: 8. CDR3 nucleotide sequence: TGTGCCAGCAGTCCTGGACAGGGGGGTATGTACGAGCAGTACTTC. It is translated as CASSPGQGGMYEQYF.

As regards this clonotype: The CDR3 ends on some other residue instead of the conserved phenylalanine or tryptophan, so this is likely a read error. This chain joins TRBV20-1 and TRBJ2-7; no definite D call. The CDR3 runs 12 residues. Germline values: CDR1 DFQATT, CDR2 SNEGSKA (reference sequence). V was trimmed by 3 bases and J by 6 bases, leaving 12 bases between them. The CDR3 region has the DNA TGCAGTGCTAGTGAGGTCACCTGCGAGCAGTACTTA. Translated, it gives CSASEVTCEQYL.

In its sample, this clonotype was seen once. The chain links TRBV5-4 to TRBJ2-5; D possibly corresponds to TRBD2 (5 bases). The CDR3 contains 12 residues. The germline CDR1 and CDR2 sequences are SGHNT and YYREEE (reference sequence). Trimming took off 10 bases at V and 13 bases at J, with 23 bases between the two ends. The CDR3 sequence is CAGAREQETMYF. CDR3 bases: TGTGCCGGAGCGAGGGAACAAGAGACCATGTACTTC. Combining the CDR3 with reference TRBV5-4 and TRBJ2-5 gives the whole variable domain ETGVTQSPTHLIKTRGQQVTLRCSSQSGHNTVSWYQQALGQGPQFIFQYYREEENGRGNFPPRFSGLQFPNYSSELNVNALELDDSALYLCAGAREQETMYFGPGTRLLVL.

This clonotype came up many times. Here the CDR3 reads CSGGQGVSSYEQYF. CDR3 sequence (DNA): TGCAGCGGTGGACAGGGGGTTAGCTCCTACGAGCAGTACTTC. The rearrangement joins TRBV29-1 to TRBJ2-7, with 10 bases lining up with TRBD1. The germline gives CDR1 SQVTM, CDR2 ANQGSEA. V dropped 7 bases and J dropped 0; count of bases not matched to a gene: 6. This CDR3 is built from 14 residues.

The chain has TRBV21-1 and TRBJ2-1; the DNA was not used to check the table's D call, TRBD2. TRBV21-1 corresponds to a pseudogene. The CDR3 runs to 12 residues. The CDR3 reads CASSVGGNEQFF. CDR3 in DNA: TGTGCCAGCAGCGTGGGAGGCAATGAGCAGTTCTTC.

This clonotype was counted between two and nine times. At one end, the junction sequence differs from germline, possibly due to a read error. This chain uses TRBV11-2 with TRBJ1-6, with D perhaps TRBD1 (6 bases). Germline CDR1 is SGHAT and CDR2 is FQNNGV. The CDR3 extends over 15 amino acids. The CDR3 reads CASSLGGDNNSHIHF. Here the CDR3 DNA reads TGTGCCAGTAGCTTAGGAGGGGACAACAATTCACACATCCACTTT.

This chain's CDR3 is CASSRGRAQTEAFF. CDR3 sequence (DNA): TGTGCCAGCAGTCGGGGAAGGGCGCAAACCGAAGCTTTCTTT. The chain couples TRBV6-5 to TRBJ1-1; unclear D gene. Germline V gives CDR1 MNHEY, CDR2 SVGAGI. Trimming took 5 bases from V and 8 from J, leaving 18 bases between them. CDR3 size: 14 residues.

As concerns this clonotype: The conserved phenylalanine or tryptophan is not found at the CDR3 terminus, so this likely reflects a read error. No DNA is shown, since the ends of the CDR3 on it are uncertain; the CDR3 is the one TCRdb lists. The chain uses TRBV20-1 and TRBJ1-1. The CDR3 contains 13 residues when both ends are counted. Germline CDR1 and CDR2: DFQATT and SNEGSKA (reference sequence). The CDR3 spells CSARSRQMTEASI.

This clonotype is labeled large. This sequence joins TRBV6-5 and TRBJ1-5; D is possibly TRBD1 (6 bases). The CDR3 consists of 15 residues. V shed 2 bases and J shed 1 base, with 9 bases lying between them. CDR1 is MNHEY, CDR2 SVGAGI, per germline. This CDR3 reads CASSYLQGSNQPQHF. CDR3 in DNA: TGTGCCAGCAGTTACCTACAGGGAAGCAATCAGCCCCAGCATTTT.